The 25 T cell receptor beta chains below were found in one sample sequenced in a study of CD8+ T cells in alopecia areata. In each case, RNA was isolated and then reverse transcribed into cDNA as the sequencing template. Libraries were prepared by immunoSEQ multiplex PCR; TCRdb keeps only in-frame clonotypes and omits some of them. The profile covers 200,000 to 300,000 clones, none occurring a single time. Pooled cutaneous lymph node cells were sorted using CD4, CD8alpha, NKG2D, NKG2ACE and other markers. The sequenced sample consisted of CD4+ T cells sorted from a lymph node. These receptors were obtained from a C3H/HeJ mouse with alopecia areata. These mice share the MHC haplotype H2-k.

This clone was counted only a few times. Gene names and germline match the mouse. Sequencing ends 4 residues short of the CDR3 end; the germline J gene provides the rest. The sample carries other DNA sequences with the same CDR3. This sequence joins TRBV13-3 and TRBJ2-2; D unclear. Germline CDR1 and CDR2: NNHDY and SYVADS. CDR3 size: 13 residues. V was pared by 4 bases and J by 1 base, with 5 bases between. CDR3 amino acids: CASSLQNTGQLYF. Incomplete CDR3 DNA: TGTGCCAGCAGTCTACAAAACACCGGG.

This clone showed up many times. The genes are named according to mouse. Read data end 4 residues before the CDR3 end; the end is taken from the germline J gene. Additional DNA sequences in this sample encode the identical CDR3. The rearrangement uses TRBV1 and TRBJ1-1; a weak D match, TRBD1 (6 bases). The germline gives CDR1 NSQYPW, CDR2 LRSPGD (reference sequence). Trimming pared 1 base from V and 0 bases from J, leaving 6 bases between. CDR3 length equals 14 residues. CDR3 protein: CTCSAAGANTEVFF. The sequenced part of the CDR3 DNA is TGCACCTGCAGTGCAGCAGGGGCAAACACA.

In its sample, this clone was seen a few times. Here the gene names and germline are mouse. The read is 4 residues too short to cover the CDR3 end, so that end is filled in from the germline J gene. The chain carries TRBV5 and TRBJ2-2; TRBD1 matches at 7 bases. This CDR3 comprises 17 residues. Trimming took 0 bases from V and 1 from J; bases not matched to a gene: 5. From germline, CDR1 is LGHNA and CDR2 YNLKQL (reference sequence). CDR3 sequence reads: CASSQDPGQQNTGQLYF. The part of the CDR3 DNA that was read is TGTGCCAGCAGCCAAGATCCGGGACAGCAAAACACCGGG.

This clone was observed a handful of times. The gene names here belong to mouse. The read halts 4 residues ahead of the CDR3 end, with the missing end drawn from the germline J gene. This sequence joins TRBV13-1 and TRBJ1-2; 7 nucleotides agree with TRBD1. Germline lookup yields CDR1 NSHNY and CDR2 SYGAGN. The V and J ends lost 3 bases and 0 bases, in that order; junction bases with no gene match: 5. The CDR3 totals 15 residues. The sequenced CDR3 bases are TGTGCCAGCAGTGCATCCGGGACAGCAAACTCC. It codes for CASSASGTANS. From start to end, the CDR3 is CASSASGTANSDYTF.

With regard to this clone: Gene names are mouse gene names. The missing CDR3 end, 4 residues past where the read stops, is filled in from the germline J gene. The sample has other DNA sequences that encode this CDR3 too. The chain combines TRBV31 with TRBJ2-3, with TRBD2 as a possible D gene (6 bases). V lost 5 bases, J lost 0 bases, and 9 bases lay in between. Germline CDR1 GKSSPN, CDR2 SITVG. The CDR3 consists of 13 residues. CDR3 bases read: TGTGCCTGGTCGGGGGGAAGTGCAGAA. It codes for CAWSGGSAE. The CDR3, in full, reads CAWSGGSAETLYF.

Details on this clone: Only one base separates this from a far larger clonotype, so it likely reflects a read error. Genes and germline are mouse. The read comes to an end 4 residues before the CDR3 does, leaving the germline J gene to fill in the end. This sample also contains other DNA sequences that code for the same CDR3. The rearrangement uses TRBV13-1 and TRBJ2-1; D uncertain. The V and J ends lost 0 bases and 1 base respectively, with 5 bases between them. Germline V gene lookup returns CDR1 NSHNY and CDR2 SYGAGN. This CDR3 region has 14 residues. CDR3 DNA, as far as it was read: TGTGCCAGCAGTGATGTAGGGAACTATGCT. It encodes CASSDVGNYA. The entire CDR3 reads CASSDVGNYAEQFF.

Details on this clone: Gene names are mouse gene names. Other DNA sequences in the same sample also yield this CDR3. The CDR3 DNA, read in part, is TGTGCCAGCAGCCAAGACGGGGGGGATGCAGAA. It yields the protein CASSQDGGDAE. The full CDR3 sequence reads CASSQDGGDAETLYF. The V and J genes are TRBV5 and TRBJ2-3; 7 bases fit TRBD2. The read falls 4 residues short of the CDR3 end, and the missing part is taken from the germline J gene. The V gene's germline CDR1 is LGHNA and CDR2 YNLKQL (reference sequence). CDR3 length: 15 residues. The V segment lost 0 bases and the J segment 2 bases; nucleotides outside the gene matches: 2.

A word on this clone: The genes are named according to mouse. The read falls 4 residues short of the CDR3 end, and the missing part is taken from the germline J gene. Other DNA sequences in this sample translate to the same CDR3. The chain combines TRBV1 with TRBJ1-1; TRBD1 is a possible D gene (6 bases). There are 15 residues in the CDR3. The ends were cut back, 1 base at V and 3 bases at J, with 12 bases in the middle. The germline gives CDR1 NSQYPW, CDR2 LRSPGD (reference sequence). The CDR3 DNA, read in part, is TGCACCTGCAGTGCAGGAACAGGGTTGGACACA. This sequence encodes CTCSAGTGLDT. The whole CDR3 is CTCSAGTGLDTEVFF.

Comments on this clone: The gene names given are mouse names. The read gets to within 4 residues of the CDR3 end, and the germline J gene fills in the rest. This chain joins TRBV19 and TRBJ1-2; D is possibly TRBD1 (5 bases). Germline V CDR1 and CDR2: FNHDT, SITEND (reference sequence). V lost 0 bases to trimming and J lost 0 bases, with 9 bases between them. The CDR3 spans 15 residues. The sequenced CDR3 bases are TGTGCCAGCAGTATAGGTGGACAAACAAACTCC. Its protein is CASSIGGQTNS. The full CDR3 protein is CASSIGGQTNSDYTF.

This clone was detected a few times. Genes here carry mouse names. The sequenced part of the CDR3 DNA is TGTGCCAGCTCTTCTGGGGGTCAAAAC. This encodes CASSSGGQN. The entire CDR3 is CASSSGGQNTLYF. This chain links TRBV12-1 with TRBJ2-4; D is possibly TRBD2 (6 bases). Read coverage stops 4 residues before the CDR3 terminus; the germline J gene supplies the remainder. CDR1 is SGHSN and CDR2 is HYEKVE in the germline V gene. V lost 3 bases to trimming and J lost 1 base, with 7 bases between them. CDR3 length: 13 amino acids.

This clone was counted many times. Mouse names are used for the genes. The CDR3 end is not reached by the read, which stops 4 residues before it; the germline J gene fills it in. Distinct nucleotide sequences in the sample also encode this CDR3. The V call is TRBV1, the J call TRBJ1-1, with 9 bases identical to TRBD1. CDR1 and CDR2 (germline): NSQYPW, LRSPGD (reference sequence). The CDR3 sequence is 13 residues long. Trimming removed 4 bases from V and 3 bases from J; junction bases left unmatched: 0. The sequenced part of the CDR3 DNA is TGCACCTGCAGTGGGACAGGGGACACA. It is translated as CTCSGTGDT. Given in full, the CDR3 is CTCSGTGDTEVFF.

In its sample, this clone was seen a few times. Each gene name is a mouse one. The read terminates 4 residues ahead of where the CDR3 ends, so the germline J gene completes it. The chain is built from TRBV13-1 and TRBJ2-3; D possibly corresponds to TRBD1 (5 bases). The germline CDR1 and CDR2 sequences are NSHNY and SYGAGN. Trimming stripped 3 bases from V and 2 bases from J, with 7 bases between. The CDR3 is made up of 13 amino acids. Partial CDR3 DNA: TGTGCCAGCAGTGCGGACAATGCAGAA. The encoded protein is CASSADNAE. The CDR3, in full, reads CASSADNAETLYF.

With respect to this clone: Genes and germline are mouse. The CDR3 extends 4 residues past the end of the read, so its final part is completed from the germline J gene. V gene TRBV13-1 combines with J gene TRBJ2-5; 7 bases are shared with TRBD1. CDR1 and CDR2 from the germline V gene are NSHNY and SYGAGN. The CDR3 covers 14 residues. This CDR3 is CASSENRGGDTQYF. CDR3 bases read: TGTGCCAGCAGTGAAAACAGGGGTGGGGAC.

Of note for this clone: Gene names and germline match the mouse. The read stops 4 residues short of the end of the CDR3; the missing end is completed from the germline J gene. V and J are TRBV13-1 and TRBJ2-3, with TRBD1 matching 9 bases. CDR3 length: 15 amino acids. Germline CDR1 is NSHNY and CDR2 is SYGAGN. The V and J ends lost 5 bases and 0 bases, in that order; junction bases with no gene match: 4. CDR3: CASRSQGASAETLYF. The DNA read from the CDR3 is TGTGCCAGCAGATCACAGGGGGCTAGTGCAGAA.

About this clone: Gene names and germline refer to mouse. Read data end 3 residues before the CDR3 end; the end is taken from the germline J gene. The rearrangement joins TRBV31 to TRBJ1-6; 10 positions match TRBD1. TRBJ1-6 is placed among ORFs of uncertain function. The CDR3 is 15 residues long. V gave up 5 bases and J gave up 7 bases; unmatched junction bases: 8. Germline values: CDR1 GKSSPN, CDR2 SITVG. The CDR3 sequence: CAWGDRGGRNSPLYF. The DNA read from the CDR3 is TGTGCCTGGGGGGACAGGGGCGGACGGAATTCGCCC.

In regard to this clone: The gene symbols are mouse symbols. From the germline J gene comes the end of the CDR3, since the read stops 4 residues before it. The same CDR3 also results from other DNA sequences found in this sample. The genes are TRBV19 and TRBJ2-5, with no clear D. The CDR3 has 14 residues. From germline, CDR1 is FNHDT and CDR2 SITEND (reference sequence). The V and J ends lost 2 bases and 3 bases respectively, with 10 bases between them. Incomplete CDR3 DNA: TGTGCCAGCAGTATGGGTGGAGCGCAAGAC. Its translation: CASSMGGAQD. The whole CDR3 reads CASSMGGAQDTQYF. The whole variable domain, filled in from reference TRBV19 and TRBJ2-5, reads GGIITQTPKFLIGQEGQKLTLKCQQNFNHDTMYWYRQDSGKGLRLIYYSITENDLQKGDLSEGYDASREKKSSFSLTVTSAQKNEMAVFLCASSMGGAQDTQYFGPGTRLLVL.

In regard to this clone: Each gene name is a mouse one. Read data end 4 residues before the CDR3 end; the end is taken from the germline J gene. V usage is TRBV13-1 and J usage is TRBJ1-1; D gene ambiguous. The CDR3 is made up of 11 amino acids. CDR1 is NSHNY, CDR2 SYGAGN, per germline. The part of the CDR3 DNA that was read is TGTGCCAGCAGTGACAGAAAA. Its translation: CASSDRK. From start to end, the CDR3 is CASSDRKEVFF.

As to this clone: The genes are named according to mouse. CDR3 in amino acids: CASNRQGVSAETLYF. The DNA read from the CDR3 is TGTGCCAGCAACAGACAGGGGGTTAGTGCAGAA. The gene calls are TRBV19 and TRBJ2-3; 9 nucleotides line up with TRBD1. The sequence runs out 4 residues before the end of the CDR3; the remainder is reconstructed from the germline J gene. The CDR3 is made up of 15 amino acids. In germline, CDR1 is FNHDT, CDR2 SITEND (reference sequence). V gave up 6 bases and J gave up 0 bases; unmatched junction bases: 5.

In the case of this clone: Gene and germline names: mouse. The CDR3 end falls 4 residues outside the read, so it is completed with the germline J gene. The rearrangement joins TRBV13-1 to TRBJ2-1; 10 nucleotides line up with TRBD2. The germline CDR1 and CDR2 sequences are NSHNY and SYGAGN. The CDR3 spans 14 residues. Incomplete CDR3 DNA: TGTGCCAGCAGTCCTGGGGGGGCGCGCGCT. Its translation: CASSPGGARA. From start to end, the CDR3 is CASSPGGARAEQFF.

In regard to this clone: The genes are named according to mouse. The read terminates 4 residues ahead of where the CDR3 ends, so the germline J gene completes it. The V gene is TRBV13-3, the J gene TRBJ2-1, with 13 positions matching TRBD2. V lost 4 bases and J lost 6; bases outside the gene matches: 4. The CDR3 is made up of 15 amino acids. The germline V gene has CDR1 NNHDY and CDR2 SYVADS. CDR3 bases read: TGTGCCAGCAGTCCCGGGACTGGGGGGGTTGCT. It translates to CASSPGTGGVA. The CDR3 in full is CASSPGTGGVAEQFF.

With respect to this clone: Here the gene names and germline are mouse. Coverage ceases 4 residues before the CDR3 finishes, and the germline J gene fills in the end. The rearrangement uses TRBV13-3 and TRBJ2-5; perhaps TRBD1 as D (6 bases). The CDR3 sequence is 14 residues long. Germline V lookup: CDR1 NNHDY, CDR2 SYVADS. The ends were cut back, 5 bases at V and 0 bases at J, with 10 bases in the middle. The DNA read from the CDR3 is TGTGCCAGCAGCAACAGGGTTAACCAAGAC. Translated: CASSNRVNQD. In full, the CDR3 reads CASSNRVNQDTQYF.

Points on this clone: These gene names are mouse names. The read terminates 4 residues ahead of where the CDR3 ends, so the germline J gene completes it. This chain joins TRBV1 and TRBJ2-7; TRBD2 agrees at 11 bases. Germline loops: CDR1 NSQYPW, CDR2 LRSPGD (reference sequence). The CDR3 has 16 residues. The part of the CDR3 DNA that was read is TGCACCTGCAGTGCACCCGGGACTGGGGGACTTTAT. This encodes CTCSAPGTGGLY. The full CDR3 reads CTCSAPGTGGLYEQYF.

This clone turned up a few times. Each gene name is a mouse one. The CDR3 goes on 4 residues after the read ends, and that part is filled in from the germline J gene. The sample carries other DNA sequences with the same CDR3. The chain is built from TRBV5 and TRBJ2-5, with 9 bases fitting TRBD1. Germline CDR1 LGHNA, CDR2 YNLKQL (reference sequence). This CDR3 contains 14 residues. CDR3 bases read: TGTGCCAGCAGCCAAACCGGGACAGGGGAC. Residues: CASSQTGTGD. The entire CDR3 protein is CASSQTGTGDTQYF.

This clone was found a few times. Gene names follow the mouse nomenclature. The CDR3 bases that were read are TGCACCTGCAGTGCAGAGACAGTTGCAAACTCC. Its translation is CTCSAETVANS. The full CDR3 protein is CTCSAETVANSDYTF. This chain uses TRBV1 with TRBJ1-2; D is possibly TRBD1 (5 bases). Read coverage stops 4 residues before the CDR3 terminus; the germline J gene supplies the remainder. CDR1 and CDR2 from the germline V gene are NSQYPW and LRSPGD (reference sequence). V was clipped by 0 bases and J by 0 bases, with 8 bases between them. CDR3 length equals 15 residues.

This clone has only a few counts. Gene names are mouse gene names. The CDR3 DNA, read in part, is TGTGCCAGCAGCCAACCTGGGCGGGAC. This sequence encodes CASSQPGRD. The whole CDR3 sequence is CASSQPGRDTQYF. J is TRBJ2-5 and V is TRBV5; a possible D gene is TRBD2 (5 bases). The read is 4 residues too short to cover the CDR3 end, so that end is filled in from the germline J gene. Germline CDR1 and CDR2: LGHNA and YNLKQL (reference sequence). The CDR3 is 13 amino acids.